The rows below give T cell receptor beta chains drawn from one sample of a study of T cell repertoires in cytomegalovirus infection. MiXCR was run by TCRdb on the reads, yielding one entry per CDR3 protein. Of approximately 490,000 distinct CDR3 sequences listed, about 11% are singletons. The sequenced material came from PBMCs. The source is a human donor in good health (CMV status not recorded). Some clones in this sample may be carry-over from other donors' samples. The CDR3 runs from the conserved cysteine through the conserved F or W. A D gene is named only where the DNA matches it firmly. Not every row has a clone size; where given, it reads once, few, many or a size class.

TRBV14	NA	many	TRBJ1-2	CASSQETHYGYTF	TGTGCCAGCAGCCAAGAAACACACTATGGCTACACCTTC
TRBV5-1	NA	NA	TRBJ2-1	CASSLFSSNEQFF	TGCGCCAGCAGCTTGTTCAGCAGTAATGAGCAGTTCTTC
TRBV11-2	NA	NA	TRBJ2-1	CASSLDRVTAVSYNEQFF	TGTGCCAGCAGCTTAGATCGAGTGACAGCCGTCTCCTACAATGAGCAGTTCTTC
TRBV18	TRBD1	NA	TRBJ2-7	CASSGSRDSSYEQYF	TGTGCCAGCTCAGGGAGCCGGGACAGCTCCTACGAGCAGTACTTC
TRBV24-1	TRBD1	NA	TRBJ2-2	CATDKTGASTGELFF	TGTGCCACAGATAAAACAGGGGCGAGTACCGGGGAGCTGTTTTTT
TRBV6-6	NA	few	TRBJ2-1	CASSYPPRVTGNEQFF	TGTGCCAGCAGTTACCCTCCCAGGGTTACGGGCAATGAGCAGTTCTTC
TRBV6-1	TRBD1	many	TRBJ1-2	CASGGDSHGYTF	TGTGCCAGCGGGGGGGACAGCCATGGCTACACCTTC
TRBV12-3/TRBV12-4	NA	many	TRBJ1-1	CASSSGPKAFF	TGTGCCAGCAGTTCGGGACCGAAGGCTTTCTTT
TRBV19	NA	NA	TRBJ2-4	CASSMGRSGGFDIQYF	TGTGCCAGTAGTATGGGCCGTAGCGGAGGCTTTGACATTCAGTACTTC
TRBV27	NA	NA	TRBJ2-3	CASSPRGSFLTDTQYF	TGTGCCAGCAGTCCCCGGGGCTCATTCCTCACAGATACGCAGTATTTT
TRBV20-1	NA	few	TRBJ1-1	CSAGPGHSTNTEAFF	TGCAGTGCTGGCCCTGGACACTCCACGAACACTGAAGCTTTCTTT
TRBV9	TRBD1	few	TRBJ1-1	CASRGQGKSFF	TGTGCCAGCAGGGGACAGGGGAAATCTTTCTTT
TRBV5-4	TRBD2	many	TRBJ2-1	CASRLRLAGENEQFF	TGTGCCAGCAGATTGAGACTAGCGGGAGAAAATGAGCAGTTCTTC
TRBV20-1	TRBD2	many	TRBJ2-7	CSASRAGGLYEQYF	TGCAGTGCTAGTCGGGCGGGGGGGCTCTACGAGCAGTACTTC
TRBV18	NA	few	TRBJ2-5	CASSPQDRFQETQYF	TGTGCCAGCTCACCACAGGACAGATTCCAAGAGACCCAGTACTTC
TRBV6-5	NA	NA	TRBJ1-2	CASSSDQWDATTPGYTF	TGTGCCAGCAGCTCGGACCAGTGGGACGCGACCACCCCGGGCTACACCTTC
TRBV5-6	TRBD1	NA	TRBJ2-7	CASMRQGAREQYF	TGTGCCAGCATGCGGCAGGGGGCGAGGGAGCAGTACTTC
TRBV7-2	TRBD2	many	TRBJ2-3	CASSLTSSGGYRTDTQYF	TGTGCCAGCAGCTTGACTAGCTCGGGAGGGTATCGCACAGATACGCAGTATTTT
TRBV6-1	NA	many	TRBJ1-2	CASSGYGGGGYTF	TGTGCCAGCAGTGGTTACGGGGGAGGTGGCTACACCTTC
TRBV7-2	NA	many	TRBJ2-1	CASSLRASYNEQFF	TGTGCCAGCAGCTTGCGGGCCTCCTACAATGAGCAGTTCTTC
TRBV25-1	TRBD2	many	TRBJ2-5	CASSELAGGVQETQYF	TGTGCCAGCAGTGAGCTAGCGGGAGGGGTACAAGAGACCCAGTACTTC
TRBV15	NA	many	TRBJ2-7	CATSREGSVLTYEQYF	TGTGCCACCAGCAGAGAGGGGAGCGTATTAACCTACGAGCAGTACTTC
TRBV7-3	TRBD1	many	TRBJ1-1	CASSLGQGMYTEAFF	TGTGCCAGCAGCTTGGGACAGGGTATGTACACTGAAGCTTTCTTT
TRBV5-4	TRBD1	many	TRBJ1-1	CASSLRDRETEAFF	TGTGCCAGCAGTCTCCGGGACAGGGAGACTGAAGCTTTCTTT
TRBV12-3/TRBV12-4	NA	many	TRBJ2-5	CASSTGNQETQYF	TGTGCCAGCAGTACAGGGAACCAAGAGACCCAGTACTTC
TRBV7-9	TRBD1	many	TRBJ2-5	CASSSLTGQETQYF	TGTGCCAGCAGCTCTTTGACAGGGCAAGAGACCCAGTACTTC
TRBV5-5	TRBD1	many	TRBJ2-3	CASRVTGSSTDTQYF	TGTGCCAGCAGGGTGACAGGGTCCTCCACAGATACGCAGTATTTT
TRBV28	NA	NA	TRBJ2-5	CASSHTWEDQETQYF	TGTGCCAGCAGTCACACATGGGAGGATCAAGAGACCCAGTACTTC
TRBV27	NA	NA	TRBJ1-1	CESIGGNTEAFF	TGTGAGTCCATAGGGGGAAACACTGAAGCTTTCTTT
TRBV13	TRBD1	few	TRBJ2-7	CASSPGQGARDEQYF	TGTGCCAGCAGCCCAGGCCAGGGGGCTAGGGACGAGCAGTACTTC
TRBV4-1	TRBD1	many	TRBJ1-5	CASSQVGGTANQPQHF	TGCGCCAGCAGCCAAGTGGGTGGGACAGCTAATCAGCCCCAGCATTTT
TRBV20-1	NA	few	TRBJ2-7	CSAPKGTSYEQYF	TGCAGTGCACCGAAAGGGACAAGCTACGAGCAGTACTTC
TRBV2	NA	NA	TRBJ1-6	CASTREPGASSYNSPLHF	TGTGCCAGCACCCGTGAACCCGGGGCCAGCTCCTATAATTCACCCCTCCACTTT
TRBV20-1	TRBD1	many	TRBJ2-3	CSARGGTGTGEDTQYF	TGCAGTGCTAGAGGGGGTACCGGGACAGGGGAAGATACGCAGTATTTT
TRBV5-1	NA	NA	TRBJ1-4	CDSRAGTSNEKLFF	TGCGACAGCAGAGCTGGGACCTCGAATGAAAAACTGTTTTTT
TRBV4-2	NA	once	TRBJ2-7	CASSQDETIYEQYF	TGTGCCAGCAGCCAAGATGAGACGATCTACGAGCAGTACTTC
TRBV7-2	NA	many	TRBJ2-1	CASTSSGPRSDEQFF	TGTGCCAGCACCTCTTCCGGGCCCCGGTCCGATGAGCAGTTCTTC
TRBV12-3/TRBV12-4	TRBD1	many	TRBJ1-1	CASRSGQGILRNTEAFF	TGTGCCAGCAGATCGGGACAGGGGATTTTAAGGAACACTGAAGCTTTCTTT
TRBV7-2	NA	many	TRBJ1-2	CASSLGAVISGYTF	TGTGCCAGCAGCTTAGGGGCAGTGATCTCTGGCTACACCTTC
TRBV24-1	NA	few	TRBJ2-3	CATSDFDHTDTQYF	TGTGCCACCAGTGATTTCGATCATACAGATACGCAGTATTTT
TRBV11-2	NA	many	TRBJ2-1	CASKDPGLTYNEQFF	TGTGCCAGCAAAGATCCGGGACTTACCTACAATGAGCAGTTCTTC
TRBV5-5	NA	many	TRBJ2-7	CASSLNTGYVYEQYF	TGTGCCAGCAGCTTGAACACAGGGTATGTCTACGAGCAGTACTTC